The 26 T cell receptor beta chains listed next were all sequenced from one sample in a study of cytomegalovirus exposure and HLA in healthy donors (dated by TCRdb to about 2017). The library came from the immunoSEQ multiplex PCR assay. For the multiplex PCR, a mixture combining 60 forward primers for TCR Vbeta segments and 13 reverse primers for TCR Jbeta segments was used. TCRdb limited this immuneACCESS table to in-frame rearrangements with V and J called. A share of clones is missing; checked studies link under half to unresolved V genes, and the rest is unexplained. The sample data list more than 100,000 clones, and around 66% of these were observed just once. The top ten hold roughly 1.4% of the sample. Specimen: PBMCs. These receptors originate from a young man in good health and CMV-seronegative.

This clone was counted between two and nine times. This chain links TRBV30 with TRBJ2-7; D gene ambiguous. Germline V gives CDR1 GTSNPN, CDR2 SVGIG (reference sequence). Trimming left V 3 bases short and J 4 bases short, with 7 bases between. This CDR3 spans 11 amino acids. The CDR3 DNA follows: TGTGCCTGGAGGGGCAGTTACGAGCAGTACTTC. It yields the protein CAWRGSYEQYF.

This clone has a handful of counts. This chain connects TRBV2 to TRBJ2-7; D gene uncertain. Germline CDR1 and CDR2: SNHLY and FYNNEI. Trimming pared 8 bases from V and 1 base from J, leaving 12 bases between. The CDR3 extends over 13 amino acids. CDR3 amino acids: CASAGFPSYEQYF. The CDR3 DNA sequence: TGTGCCAGCGCCGGGTTCCCTTCCTACGAGCAGTACTTC.

This chain links TRBV28 with TRBJ2-7, with D tentatively TRBD2 (7 bases). Germline V gives CDR1 MDHEN, CDR2 SYDVKM. The length of the CDR3 is 15 residues. V dropped 7 bases and J dropped 0 bases, with 16 bases sitting between them. CDR3 protein: CASTLGGGISYEQYF. The CDR3 nucleotides read TGTGCCAGCACCCTAGGGGGAGGGATCTCCTACGAGCAGTACTTC. The full variable domain, completed using reference TRBV28 and TRBJ2-7, is DVKVTQSSRYLVKRTGEKVFLECVQDMDHENMFWYRQDPGLGLRLIYFSYDVKMKEKGDIPEGYSVSREKKERFSLILESASTNQTSMYLCASTLGGGISYEQYFGPGTRLTVT.

The chain carries TRBV7-9 and TRBJ2-3; a possible D gene is TRBD2 (5 bases). Between the trimmed V and J ends, which lost 3 bases and 0 bases, there was a span of 13 bases. Germline V lookup: CDR1 SEHNR, CDR2 FQNEAQ (reference sequence). The CDR3 has 16 residues. The CDR3 spells CASSLGGPGSTDTQYF. CDR3 nucleotides: TGTGCCAGCAGCTTGGGTGGGCCGGGGAGCACAGATACGCAGTATTTT.

The chain has TRBV5-6 and TRBJ1-2, with D perhaps matching TRBD1 (6 bases). Germline CDR1 is SGHDT and CDR2 is YYEEEE. The CDR3 has 15 residues. Trimming removed 4 bases at V and 4 bases at J, with 17 bases between. The CDR3 DNA is TGTGCCAGCAGCCCTTGGGGAGGGGGATTCTATGGCTACACCTTC. The encoded protein is CASSPWGGGFYGYTF.

This chain uses TRBV5-1 with TRBJ1-6, with TRBD1 matching over 7 bases. V shed 4 bases, J shed 9 bases, and the junction held 7 bases outside the gene matches. This CDR3 contains 14 residues. The germline CDR1 and CDR2 sequences are SGHRS and YFSETQ. The CDR3 DNA follows: TGCGCCAGCAGCACAGGGACAGAGGTTTCACCCCTCCACTTT. Protein product: CASSTGTEVSPLHF.

This chain connects TRBV27 to TRBJ2-7, with TRBD1 identical over 8 bases. Looked up from germline, CDR1 is MNHEY and CDR2 is SMNVEV (reference sequence). This CDR3 comprises 14 residues. With V trimmed by 4 bases and J by 2 bases, 4 bases remained unmatched. CDR3 protein: CASSSRQGTYEQYF. The CDR3 coding sequence is TGTGCCAGCAGTTCCCGACAGGGGACCTACGAGCAGTACTTC.

This sequence joins TRBV27 and TRBJ2-2; 10 bases align to TRBD1. V gave up 5 bases and J gave up 3 bases; unmatched junction bases: 6. CDR1 is MNHEY and CDR2 is SMNVEV in the germline V gene (reference sequence). The CDR3 has 16 amino acids. The CDR3 reads CASSLPGTGDTGELFF. CDR3 sequence (DNA): TGTGCCAGCAGTCTACCGGGGACAGGGGACACCGGGGAGCTGTTTTTT.

The gene calls are TRBV29-1 and TRBJ2-5; 11 bases agree with TRBD2. CDR1 and CDR2 from the germline V gene are SQVTM and ANQGSEA. The length of the CDR3 is 15 residues. The V gene end was trimmed by 3 bases and the J gene end by 5 bases; junction bases not matched to a gene: 8. CDR3 loop: CSVDPLAGEGETQYF. The CDR3 DNA sequence: TGCAGCGTTGATCCACTAGCGGGAGAAGGGGAGACCCAGTACTTC.

The chain uses TRBV6-1 and TRBJ2-5; maybe TRBD1 (6 bases). The ends were cut back, 6 bases at V and 5 bases at J, with 13 bases in the middle. Germline CDR1 MNHNS, CDR2 SASEGT. The CDR3 totals 13 residues. The CDR3 DNA reads TGTGCCAGCAGAGAAACAGGGCGGGAGACCCAGTACTTC. Its protein product is CASRETGRETQYF.

The chain is built from TRBV28 and TRBJ1-1, with D perhaps TRBD1 (5 bases). The germline gives CDR1 MDHEN, CDR2 SYDVKM. Trimming left V 6 bases short and J 4 bases short, with 15 bases between. The CDR3 totals 14 residues. CDR3 nucleotides: TGTGCCAGCAGGGTAGGGGCGCAGGGCACTGAAGCTTTCTTT. Its translation: CASRVGAQGTEAFF. The full variable domain, in which reference TRBV28 and TRBJ1-1 provide the parts outside the CDR3, is DVKVTQSSRYLVKRTGEKVFLECVQDMDHENMFWYRQDPGLGLRLIYFSYDVKMKEKGDIPEGYSVSREKKERFSLILESASTNQTSMYLCASRVGAQGTEAFFGQGTRLTVV.

This chain uses TRBV19 with TRBJ2-7; 9 positions agree with TRBD2. The V gene's germline CDR1 is LNHDA and CDR2 SQIVND (reference sequence). The CDR3 spans 14 residues. The V gene end was trimmed by 6 bases and the J gene end by 6 bases; junction bases not matched to a gene: 9. The DNA for the CDR3 is TGTGCCAGTAGGCCAGCGGGAGGAGGGGGCGAGCAGTACTTC. As protein: CASRPAGGGGEQYF.

This clone was counted once. The CDR3, as DNA: TGTGCCAGCAGCCGGGGGGACAGGCGCCTCCATCAGCCCCAGCATTTT. It yields the protein CASSRGDRRLHQPQHF. The chain recombines TRBV5-8 with TRBJ1-5, with TRBD1 matching 8 bases. The CDR3 is 16 residues long. The junction had 11 bases not matched to a gene; V was cut back by 4 bases and J by 5 bases. CDR1 is SGHTS and CDR2 is YDEGEE in the germline V gene.

This sequence joins TRBV30 and TRBJ1-1, with D hard to call. The V gene's germline CDR1 is GTSNPN and CDR2 SVGIG (reference sequence). V was pared by 7 bases and J by 1 base, with 10 bases between. The CDR3 has 12 residues. CDR3 nucleotide sequence: TGTGCCTTATGGAGTAGGAACACTGAAGCTTTCTTT. Translating gives CALWSRNTEAFF.

This clone has just a few counts. This CDR3 reads CASSVRSWPGKLFF. The CDR3 nucleotides read TGCGCCAGCAGCGTACGAAGTTGGCCAGGAAAACTGTTTTTT. The chain combines TRBV4-3 with TRBJ1-4, with unresolved D. V was trimmed by 5 bases and J by 10 bases, leaving 17 bases between them. The CDR3 runs to 14 residues. Per germline, CDR1 LGHNA and CDR2 YSLEER.

V and J are TRBV20-1 and TRBJ2-1, with D hard to call. The length of the CDR3 is 11 residues. V lost 4 bases, J lost 4 bases, and 5 bases lay in between. Germline V gene sequence: CDR1 DFQATT, CDR2 SNEGSKA (reference sequence). The CDR3, as DNA: TGCAGTGCTACTGAGTACAATGAGCAGTTCTTC. Protein product: CSATEYNEQFF.

The rearrangement links TRBV18 to TRBJ1-1, with a tentative D call TRBD1 (6 bases). V dropped 3 bases and J dropped 3 bases, with 11 bases sitting between them. This CDR3 has 14 amino acids. Germline V gives CDR1 KGHSH, CDR2 LQKENI. The CDR3 is CASSPGQIYTEAFF. Here the CDR3 DNA reads TGTGCCAGCTCACCCGGACAGATATACACTGAAGCTTTCTTT.

CDR3 sequence (DNA): TGTGCCAGCCTAAACGGGGACAGGGGTTCCCTCTATGGCTACACCTTC. It yields the protein CASLNGDRGSLYGYTF. The chain couples TRBV5-3 to TRBJ1-2; 10 bases match TRBD1. TRBV5-3 carries the ORF label, with uncertain function. The CDR3 has 16 residues. J lost 4 bases, V lost 8 bases, and 14 bases had no gene match.

The chain uses TRBV7-8 and TRBJ2-7, with 10 bases that match TRBD1. J lost 5 bases, V lost 1 base, and 2 bases had no gene match. The CDR3 is made up of 14 amino acids. Germline CDR1 reads SGHVS; CDR2 reads FQNEAQ. The CDR3 DNA reads TGTGCCAGCAGCTTAGGAGGGACAGGGGACGAGCAGTACTTC. Translated, it gives CASSLGGTGDEQYF.

The V and J genes are TRBV29-1 and TRBJ2-7, with TRBD2 as a possible D gene (6 bases). The V and J ends lost 4 bases and 3 bases respectively, with 16 bases between them. From germline, CDR1 is SQVTM and CDR2 ANQGSEA. The CDR3 contains 14 residues. This chain's CDR3 is CSVGLGTGGYEQYF. The CDR3 coding sequence is TGCAGCGTTGGTCTGGGAACCGGGGGCTACGAGCAGTACTTC.

The chain couples TRBV18 to TRBJ1-4; TRBD1 is a possible D gene (5 bases). CDR3 size: 13 residues. Germline V gene data show CDR1 as KGHSH and CDR2 as LQKENI. Trimming removed 3 bases from V and 8 bases from J, with 10 bases in between. DNA of the CDR3: TGTGCCAGCTCACCGGGACTTAACGAAAAACTGTTTTTT. Translation: CASSPGLNEKLFF.

The rearrangement uses TRBV19 and TRBJ1-2, with D tentatively TRBD1 (5 bases). The CDR3 contains 15 residues. Germline V CDR1 and CDR2: LNHDA, SQIVND (reference sequence). Between the trimmed V and J ends, which lost 4 bases and 0 bases, there was a span of 12 bases. The chain's CDR3 is CASSRHTGPNYGYTF. The DNA for the CDR3 is TGTGCCAGTAGTAGGCATACAGGCCCTAACTATGGCTACACCTTC.

This clone showed up just a few times. The junction departs from germline at one end; a sequencing error may be responsible. The chain uses TRBV7-9 and TRBJ1-4, with TRBD1 identical over 10 bases. Germline assignment: CDR1 SEHNR and CDR2 FQNEAQ (reference sequence). This CDR3 spans 19 amino acids. The CDR3 nucleotides are TGTTCCAGCAGCTTAGTTTCAGGACAGGGGGTCTGGACTAATGAAAAACTGTTTTTT. Translation: CSSSLVSGQGVWTNEKLFF. Full variable domain (remainder filled in from reference TRBV7-9 and TRBJ1-4): DTGVSQNPRHKITKRGQNVTFRCDPISEHNRLYWYRQTLGQGPEFLTYFQNEAQLEKSRLLSDRFSAERPKGSFSTLEIQRTEQGDSAMYLCSSSLVSGQGVWTNEKLFFGSGTQLSVL.

The chain is built from TRBV5-5 and TRBJ1-6; D unclear. Germline values: CDR1 SGHKS, CDR2 YYEKEE (reference sequence). V gave up 4 bases and J gave up 9 bases, with 20 bases separating them. The CDR3 covers 16 residues. The CDR3: CASSPNPIPLGSPLHF. The CDR3 DNA follows: TGTGCCAGCAGCCCGAACCCTATACCTCTCGGTTCACCCCTCCACTTT.

The chain links TRBV15 to TRBJ1-1; D might be TRBD1 (6 bases). The CDR3 contains 15 residues. Germline CDR1 is LNHNV and CDR2 is YYDKDF (reference sequence). The ends were cut back, 0 bases at V and 2 bases at J, with 10 bases in the middle. The CDR3 coding sequence is TGTGCCACCAGCAGAGATCGGGGACAAAACACTGAAGCTTTCTTT. It specifies CATSRDRGQNTEAFF. Variable domain in full (rest from reference TRBV15 and TRBJ1-1): DAMVIQNPRYQVTQFGKPVTLSCSQTLNHNVMYWYQQKSSQAPKLLFHYYDKDFNNEADTPDNFQSRRPNTSFCFLDIRSPGLGDTAMYLCATSRDRGQNTEAFFGQGTRLTVV.

The rearrangement uses TRBV2 and TRBJ2-1; no clear D. Trimming took 5 bases from V and 8 from J, leaving 16 bases between them. Germline V gene lookup returns CDR1 SNHLY and CDR2 FYNNEI. This CDR3 comprises 14 residues. This CDR3 reads CASSPKDFFHEQFF. In nucleotides, the CDR3 is TGTGCCAGCAGTCCGAAAGACTTTTTCCATGAGCAGTTCTTC.